This T cell receptor beta chain emerged from a study of vaccination and CD4 T cells after COVID-19. About the research overall: There were two doses of either BNT162b2 or mRNA-1273 vaccine given to participants.

General observations from the study: Spike mono-reactive clones accounted for 304 of the 307 vaccine-specific clones found in convalescent patients.

This clonotype was seen only a few times. As yet, its antigen is unknown. The treatment denotes: roughly 10-day PBMC culture with coronavirus spike peptide pools or control peptides (ViraFEST assay). The CDR3 has 15 amino acids. Germline V gene data show CDR1 as SGHAT and CDR2 as FQNNGV. Trimming at V came to 5 bases and at J to 1 base, leaving 7 bases not matched to a gene. Cultured CD4+ T cells had their DNA profiled by the Oncomine TCR Beta short-read assay. Genomic DNA was isolated from cultured CD4+ T cells. TCRdb re-derived calls from the PCR reads in MiXCR, one entry per CDR3 protein. The data contain fewer than 11,000 distinct CDR3 sequences, less than 55% of them seen just once; the ten biggest clones take up roughly 30%.

The chain carries TRBV11-2 and TRBJ1-1; 7 bases agree with TRBD1. This clonotype was sampled from a human donor who had recovered from COVID-19. Sequencing used CD4+ T cells from blood, cultured in vitro. The CDR3 region has the DNA TGTGCCAGCAGCACGTACAGGGGACAGAACACTGAAGCTTTCTTT. Its translation: CASSTYRGQNTEAFF.